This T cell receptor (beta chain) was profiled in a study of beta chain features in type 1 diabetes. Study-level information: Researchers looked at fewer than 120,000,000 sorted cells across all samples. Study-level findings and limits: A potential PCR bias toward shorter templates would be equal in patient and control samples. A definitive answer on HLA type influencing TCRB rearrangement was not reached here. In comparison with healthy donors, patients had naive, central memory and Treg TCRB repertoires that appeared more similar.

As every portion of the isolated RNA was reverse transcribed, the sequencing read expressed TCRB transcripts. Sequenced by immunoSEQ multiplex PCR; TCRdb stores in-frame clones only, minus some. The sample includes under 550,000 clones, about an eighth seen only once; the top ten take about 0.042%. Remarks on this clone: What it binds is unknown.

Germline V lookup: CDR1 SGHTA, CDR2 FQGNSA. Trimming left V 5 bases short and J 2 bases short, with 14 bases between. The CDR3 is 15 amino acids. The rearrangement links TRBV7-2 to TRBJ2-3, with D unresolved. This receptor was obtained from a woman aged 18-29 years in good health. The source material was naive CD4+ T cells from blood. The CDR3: CASSHEARTTDTQYF. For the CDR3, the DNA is TGTGCCAGCAGCCACGAGGCCCGGACCACAGATACGCAGTATTTT.